This record looks at one TCR beta chain sequence and its context. This record comes from a study of blood T cell repertoires in COVID-19. For the study at large: Specimens from acute and convalescent COVID-19 originated in the United States, Italy and Spain. Sample material is recorded as cDNA or gDNA derived from T cells, B-cell-depleted T cells, or PBMCs.

Germline V gene lookup returns CDR1 SGHAT and CDR2 FQNNGV. This CDR3 has 16 amino acids. The ends were cut back, 4 bases at V and 0 bases at J, with 12 bases in the middle. Authors' processing steps: Nucleated cell counts were estimated from reference gene primer amplification. The data were produced by immunoSEQ multiplex PCR, yet TCRdb's version contains in-frame clones alone and is incomplete. For V, J and clone size, that table is used; D and trimming come from the DNA. The sample comprises 230,000 or so clones, roughly 90% of which are singletons, and 1.5% to 2% rests with the top ten. This sequence was found in a man aged 35 to 55 with active or convalescent COVID-19. This chain connects TRBV11-2 to TRBJ2-2, with a weak D call TRBD2 (6 bases). Sample: peripheral blood. CDR3 sequence reads: CASSSNSGANTGELFF. Here the CDR3 DNA reads TGTGCCAGCAGCTCCAATTCGGGGGCGAACACCGGGGAGCTGTTTTTT.